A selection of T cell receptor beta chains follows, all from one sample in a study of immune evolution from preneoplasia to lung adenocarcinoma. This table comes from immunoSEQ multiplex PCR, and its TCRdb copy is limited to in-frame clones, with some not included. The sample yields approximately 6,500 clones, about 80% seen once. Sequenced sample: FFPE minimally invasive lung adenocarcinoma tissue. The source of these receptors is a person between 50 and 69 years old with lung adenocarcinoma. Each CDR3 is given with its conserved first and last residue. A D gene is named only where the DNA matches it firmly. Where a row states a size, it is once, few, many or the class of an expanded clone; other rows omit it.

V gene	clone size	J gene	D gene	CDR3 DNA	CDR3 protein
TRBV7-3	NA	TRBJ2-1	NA	TGTGCCAGCAGCTTAATACGGGACGACAATGAGCAGTTCTTC	CASSLIRDDNEQFF
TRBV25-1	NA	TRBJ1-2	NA	TGTGCCAGCGCACAGACAGGCCTAGCTAACTATGGCTACACCTTC	CASAQTGLANYGYTF
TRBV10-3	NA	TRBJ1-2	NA	TGTGCCATCAGGGGGACGGTCGACTATGGCTACACCTTC	CAIRGTVDYGYTF
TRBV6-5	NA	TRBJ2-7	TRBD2	TGTGCCAGCAGTTACGGGGCGGGGGGGACCTACGAGCAGTACTTC	CASSYGAGGTYEQYF
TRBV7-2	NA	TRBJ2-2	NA	TGTGCCAGCAGCCGTTCTTTCGCCGGGGAGCTGTTTTTT	CASSRSFAGELFF
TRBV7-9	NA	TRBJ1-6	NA	TGTGCCAGCAGCTTGCGGGAAGGAGGAAATTCACCCCTCCACTTT	CASSLREGGNSPLHF
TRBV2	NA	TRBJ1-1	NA	TGTGCCAGCAGTGCGGGGGGGGGTAACACTGAAGCTTTCTTT	CASSAGGGNTEAFF
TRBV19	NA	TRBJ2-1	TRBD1	TGTGCCAGTAGTATCAGGGGGGAGCAGTTCTTC	CASSIRGEQFF
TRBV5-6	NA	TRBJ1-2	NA	TGTGCCAGCAGGGGGAGACAGGCAGCTAACTATGGCTACACCTTC	CASRGRQAANYGYTF
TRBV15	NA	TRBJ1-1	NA	TGTGCCACCAGCAGAGATCCGAACACTGAAGCTTTCTTT	CATSRDPNTEAFF
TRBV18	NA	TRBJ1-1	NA	TGTGCCAGCTCTGGGGGGCGCAAGGTTGAAGCTTTCTTT	CASSGGRKVEAFF
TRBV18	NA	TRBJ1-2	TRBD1	TGTGCCAGCTCACCAGATGGACAGGGGGCATATGGCTACACCTTC	CASSPDGQGAYGYTF
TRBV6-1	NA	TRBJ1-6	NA	TGTGCCAGCAGCCACAGGAGCCGTAATTCACCCCTCCACTTT	CASSHRSRNSPLHF
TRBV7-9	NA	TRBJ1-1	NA	TGTGCCAGCAGCCGCAGGGGCAGCCCCATGAACACTGAAGCTTTCTTT	CASSRRGSPMNTEAFF
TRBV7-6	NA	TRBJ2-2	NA	TGTGCCAGCAGCTTATTTGGGTCCGGGGAGCTGTTTTTT	CASSLFGSGELFF
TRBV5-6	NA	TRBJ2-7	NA	TGTGCCAGCACCACTAGCCTCGGCTCCTACGAGCAGTACTTC	CASTTSLGSYEQYF
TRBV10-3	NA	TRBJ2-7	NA	TGTGCCATCGGACAGAGCGAGGGCCTATCCTACGAGCAGTACTTC	CAIGQSEGLSYEQYF
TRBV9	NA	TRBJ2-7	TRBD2	TGTGCCAGCAGCCCCGGGACTAGCGGGGGAGGCGAGCAGTACTTC	CASSPGTSGGGEQYF
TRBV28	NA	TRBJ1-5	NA	TGTGCCAGCAGTTTGCTCACCTCGGGCAATCAGCCCCAGCATTTT	CASSLLTSGNQPQHF
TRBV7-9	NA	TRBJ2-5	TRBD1	TGTGCCAGCAGTACGGGACAGGGCGGCGGGACCCAGTACTTC	CASSTGQGGGTQYF
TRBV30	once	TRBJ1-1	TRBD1	TGTGCCTGGAGCCGGGACAGGGGTATAACTTTCTTT	CAWSRDRGITFF
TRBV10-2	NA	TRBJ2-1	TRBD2	TGCGCCAGCACCGGGGGGGGAAACCTTTACAATGAGCAGTTCTTC	CASTGGGNLYNEQFF
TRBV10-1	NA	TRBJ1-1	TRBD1	TGCGCCAGCAGGGACAGGCCGCTCGAAGCTTTCTTT	CASRDRPLEAFF
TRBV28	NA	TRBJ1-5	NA	TGTGCCAGCAGTTTATGGGAAAATAGCAATCAGCCCCAGCATTTT	CASSLWENSNQPQHF
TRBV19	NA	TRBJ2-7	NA	TGTGCCAGTAGTATCGACAGAGACTACGAGCAGTACTTC	CASSIDRDYEQYF
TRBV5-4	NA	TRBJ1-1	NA	TGTGCCAGCAGCCGGGGGCTCGACACTGAAGCTTTCTTT	CASSRGLDTEAFF
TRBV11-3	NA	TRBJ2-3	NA	TGTGCCAGCAGCGCGGTGGGTTTATCAGATACGCAGTATTTT	CASSAVGLSDTQYF
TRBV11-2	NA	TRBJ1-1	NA	TGTGCCAGCAGCGCCCAATCAGGAGCGAACACTGAAGCTTTCTTT	CASSAQSGANTEAFF
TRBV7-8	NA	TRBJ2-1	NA	TGTGCCAGCAGCTGGGTAGTGGGGGGGCAATACAATGAGCAGTTCTTC	CASSWVVGGQYNEQFF